The 8 T cell receptor beta chains presented below share a single source sample, sequenced in a study of T cell repertoires in cytomegalovirus infection. Via MiXCR, TCRdb re-called the reads, giving one row per CDR3 protein. The sample includes 300,000 or so distinct CDR3 sequences, just under 25% seen only once; the top ten take 13%. Antigens for these TCRs are unknown. The sequencing used cultured PBMCs, collected from culture after CMV antigen stimulation. Receptors originate from a human donor in good health (CMV status not recorded). Some clones in this sample may be carry-over from other donors' samples.

This clonotype appeared many times. The rearrangement uses TRBV7-8 and TRBJ2-1; 10 bases agree with TRBD2. The germline V gene encodes CDR1 SGHVS and CDR2 FQNEAQ. The CDR3 consists of 19 residues. J gave up 0 bases and V 2 bases, and 10 bases lay outside the gene matches. For the CDR3, the DNA is TGTGCCAGCAGCTTATTGATTAGCGGGAGGCCAAGCTCCTACAATGAGCAGTTCTTC. It encodes CASSLLISGRPSSYNEQFF.

CDR3 region: CASSQGTGVINEQFF. CDR3 nucleotides: TGTGCCAGCAGCCAAGGGACAGGGGTGATCAATGAGCAGTTCTTC. The J gene is TRBJ2-1, the V gene TRBV14; TRBD1 aligns across 9 bases. Germline-derived CDR1 and CDR2 are SGHDN and FVKESK. V lost 1 base, J lost 6 bases, and 4 bases stayed unmatched. This CDR3 is 15 amino acids long. The full variable domain, with the rest looked up from reference TRBV14 and TRBJ2-1, is EAGVTQFPSHSVIEKGQTVTLRCDPISGHDNLYWYRRVMGKEIKFLLHFVKESKQDESGMPNNRFLAERTGGTYSTLKVQPAELEDSGVYFCASSQGTGVINEQFFGPGTRLTVL.

This clonotype was recorded many times. This chain connects TRBV7-9 to TRBJ2-3; 9 nucleotides match TRBD1. This CDR3 spans 14 amino acids. Germline values: CDR1 SEHNR, CDR2 FQNEAQ (reference sequence). V was clipped by 4 bases and J by 3 bases; unmatched bases: 2. The CDR3 here is CASSWGQGTDTQYF. For the CDR3, the DNA is TGTGCCAGCAGCTGGGGACAGGGAACAGATACGCAGTATTTT.

The chain uses TRBV2 and TRBJ1-2; D perhaps matches TRBD1 (6 bases). V was clipped by 2 bases and J by 5 bases, with 12 bases between them. CDR3 length: 14 residues. Germline-derived CDR1 and CDR2 are SNHLY and FYNNEI. CDR3 sequence: CASSELRTEYGYTF. CDR3 nucleotides: TGTGCCAGCAGTGAACTCCGGACAGAGTATGGCTACACCTTC.

This chain joins TRBV10-3 and TRBJ2-3; 10 bases map to TRBD1. Germline assignment: CDR1 ENHRY and CDR2 SYGVKD. This CDR3 is built from 15 residues. V shed 7 bases and J 3 bases; nucleotides not matched to a gene: 7. Written as DNA, the CDR3 is TGTGCCATCAACCCACGGGACAGGGGAACAGATACGCAGTATTTT. It specifies CAINPRDRGTDTQYF.

Written as DNA, the CDR3 is TGTGCCACCTGCCGGGCCGTTCCGGGAGAGACCCAGTACTTC. This codes for CATCRAVPGETQYF. This sequence joins TRBV6-5 and TRBJ2-5; D remains unclear. Germline V gene lookup returns CDR1 MNHEY and CDR2 SVGAGI. CDR3 size: 14 residues. Trimming took 10 bases from V and 4 from J, leaving 19 bases between them.

This chain connects TRBV19 to TRBJ1-4, with D hard to call. Trimming shortened V by 6 bases and J by 8 bases, and 19 bases separated the two germline ends. This CDR3 region has 15 residues. Germline V gene lookup returns CDR1 LNHDA and CDR2 SQIVND (reference sequence). Here the CDR3 reads CASSRLGPRGEKLFF. The CDR3 nucleotides read TGTGCCAGTAGCCGGCTCGGACCTCGAGGAGAAAAACTGTTTTTT.

This clonotype was recorded a few times. This chain joins TRBV28 and TRBJ2-7; D is perhaps TRBD1 (6 bases). The CDR3 totals 15 residues. The V gene's germline CDR1 is MDHEN and CDR2 SYDVKM. Trimming shortened V by 2 bases and J by 1 base, and 12 bases separated the two germline ends. The CDR3 reads CASSLPGTLSYEQYF. CDR3 DNA: TGTGCCAGCAGTTTACCTGGGACACTGTCCTACGAGCAGTACTTC.